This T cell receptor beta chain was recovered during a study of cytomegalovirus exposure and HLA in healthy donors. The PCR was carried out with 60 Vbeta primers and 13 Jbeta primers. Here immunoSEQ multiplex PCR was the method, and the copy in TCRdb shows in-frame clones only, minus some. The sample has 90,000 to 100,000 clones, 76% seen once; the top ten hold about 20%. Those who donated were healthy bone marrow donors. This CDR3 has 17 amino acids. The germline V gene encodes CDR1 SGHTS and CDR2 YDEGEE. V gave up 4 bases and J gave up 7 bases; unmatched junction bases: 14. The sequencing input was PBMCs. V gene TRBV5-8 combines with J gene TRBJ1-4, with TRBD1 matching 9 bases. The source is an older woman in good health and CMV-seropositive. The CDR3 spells CASSPFRRTGVGEKLFF. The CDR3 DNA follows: TGTGCCAGCAGCCCGTTCCGGAGGACAGGGGTCGGTGAAAAACTGTTTTTT.